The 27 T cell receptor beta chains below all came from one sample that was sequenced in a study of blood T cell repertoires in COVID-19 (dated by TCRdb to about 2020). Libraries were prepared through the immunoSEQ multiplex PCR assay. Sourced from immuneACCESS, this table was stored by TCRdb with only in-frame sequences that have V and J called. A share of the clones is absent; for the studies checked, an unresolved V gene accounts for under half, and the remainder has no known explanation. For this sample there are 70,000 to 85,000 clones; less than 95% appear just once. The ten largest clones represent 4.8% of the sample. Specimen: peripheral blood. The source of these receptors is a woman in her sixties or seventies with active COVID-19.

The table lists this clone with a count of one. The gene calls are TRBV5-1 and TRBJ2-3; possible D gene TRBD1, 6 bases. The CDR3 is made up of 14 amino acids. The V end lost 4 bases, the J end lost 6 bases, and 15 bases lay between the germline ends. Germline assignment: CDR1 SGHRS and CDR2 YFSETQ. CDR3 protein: CASSLQGSLDTQYF. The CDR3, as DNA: TGCGCCAGCAGCCTTCAGGGGAGTTTGGATACGCAGTATTTT.

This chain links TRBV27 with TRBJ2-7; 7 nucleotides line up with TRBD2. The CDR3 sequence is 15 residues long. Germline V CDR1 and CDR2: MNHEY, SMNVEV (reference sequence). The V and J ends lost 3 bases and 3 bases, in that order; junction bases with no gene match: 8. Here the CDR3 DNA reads TGTGCCAGCAGTTTCGTCGGGACTACCCACTACGAGCAGTACTTC. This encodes CASSFVGTTHYEQYF.

DNA for the CDR3: TGCGCCAGCAGCTTACCAGGGCAGGGCGAGCAGTACTTC. Translation gives CASSLPGQGEQYF. The V gene is TRBV5-1, the J gene TRBJ2-7; TRBD1 is a possible D gene (5 bases). The CDR3 sequence is 13 residues long. Trimming took 2 bases from V and 6 from J, leaving 12 bases between them. Germline-derived CDR1 and CDR2 are SGHRS and YFSETQ.

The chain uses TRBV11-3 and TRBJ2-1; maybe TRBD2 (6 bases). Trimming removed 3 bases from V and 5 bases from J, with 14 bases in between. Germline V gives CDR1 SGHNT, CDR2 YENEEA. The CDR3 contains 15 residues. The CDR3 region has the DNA TGTGCCAGCAGCTTTGGCGGGATGGAGGACAATGAGCAGTTCTTC. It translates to CASSFGGMEDNEQFF.

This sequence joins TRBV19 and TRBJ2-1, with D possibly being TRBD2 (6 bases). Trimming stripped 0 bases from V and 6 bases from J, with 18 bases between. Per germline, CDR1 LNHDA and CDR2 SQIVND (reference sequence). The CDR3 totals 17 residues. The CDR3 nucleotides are TGTGCCAGTAGTATAGACTTTACTTCCGGGACTCGCAATGAGCAGTTCTTC. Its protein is CASSIDFTSGTRNEQFF.

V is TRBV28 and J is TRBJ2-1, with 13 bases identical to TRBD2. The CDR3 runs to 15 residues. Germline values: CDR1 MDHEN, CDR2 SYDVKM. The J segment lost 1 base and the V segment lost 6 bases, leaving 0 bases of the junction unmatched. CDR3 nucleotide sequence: TGTGCCAGCAGACTAGCGGGAGGGTCCTACAATGAGCAGTTCTTC. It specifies CASRLAGGSYNEQFF.

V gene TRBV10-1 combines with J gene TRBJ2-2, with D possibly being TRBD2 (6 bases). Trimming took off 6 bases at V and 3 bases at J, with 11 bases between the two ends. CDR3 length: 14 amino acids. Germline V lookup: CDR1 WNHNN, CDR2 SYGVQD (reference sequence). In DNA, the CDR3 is TGCGCCAGCAGATCCATAGCGGACACCGGGGAGCTGTTTTTT. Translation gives CASRSIADTGELFF.

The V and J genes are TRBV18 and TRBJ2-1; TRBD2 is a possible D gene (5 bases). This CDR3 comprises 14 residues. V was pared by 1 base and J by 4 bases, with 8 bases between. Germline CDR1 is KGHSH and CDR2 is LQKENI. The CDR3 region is CASSPRRGYNEQFF. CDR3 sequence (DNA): TGTGCCAGCTCACCACGACGCGGGTACAATGAGCAGTTCTTC.

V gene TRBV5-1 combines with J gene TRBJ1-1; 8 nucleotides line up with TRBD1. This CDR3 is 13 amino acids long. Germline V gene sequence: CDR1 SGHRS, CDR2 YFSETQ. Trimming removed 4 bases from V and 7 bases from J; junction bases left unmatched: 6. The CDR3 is CASSVDRGDEAFF. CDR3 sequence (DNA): TGCGCCAGCAGCGTAGACAGGGGTGATGAAGCTTTCTTT.

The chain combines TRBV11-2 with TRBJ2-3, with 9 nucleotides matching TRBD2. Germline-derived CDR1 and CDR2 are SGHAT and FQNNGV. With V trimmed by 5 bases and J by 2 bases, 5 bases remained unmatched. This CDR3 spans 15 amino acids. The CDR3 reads CASSTLAGSTDTQYF. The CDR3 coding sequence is TGTGCCAGCAGCACCCTAGCGGGGTCCACAGATACGCAGTATTTT.

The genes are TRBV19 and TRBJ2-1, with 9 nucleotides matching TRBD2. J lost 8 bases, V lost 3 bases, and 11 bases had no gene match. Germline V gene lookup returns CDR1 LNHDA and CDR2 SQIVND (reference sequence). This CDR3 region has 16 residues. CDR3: CASSILLAGNLDEQFF. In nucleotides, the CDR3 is TGTGCCAGTAGTATTCTGCTAGCGGGAAATTTAGATGAGCAGTTCTTC.

This CDR3 reads CASSAQGAASSYEQYF. The DNA of the CDR3 is TGTGCCAGCTCAGCTCAGGGGGCAGCTTCCTCCTACGAGCAGTACTTC. The chain links TRBV18 to TRBJ2-7; TRBD1 agrees at 8 bases. The CDR3 extends over 16 amino acids. Germline V gene data show CDR1 as KGHSH and CDR2 as LQKENI. Trimming took 5 bases from V and 0 from J; bases not matched to a gene: 9.

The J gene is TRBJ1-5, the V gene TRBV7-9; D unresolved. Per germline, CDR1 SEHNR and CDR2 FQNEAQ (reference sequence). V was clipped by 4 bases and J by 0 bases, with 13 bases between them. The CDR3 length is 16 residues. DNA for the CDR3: TGTGCCAGCAGCTCCGGGAGAGCCGGTAGCAATCAGCCCCAGCATTTT. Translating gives CASSSGRAGSNQPQHF.

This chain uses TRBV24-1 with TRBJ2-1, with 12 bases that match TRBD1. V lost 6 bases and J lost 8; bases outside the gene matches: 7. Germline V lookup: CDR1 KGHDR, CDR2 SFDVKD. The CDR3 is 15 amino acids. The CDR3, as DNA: TGTGCCACCAGTCGTTCCGGGACAGGGGGCTATGAGCAGTTCTTC. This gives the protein CATSRSGTGGYEQFF.

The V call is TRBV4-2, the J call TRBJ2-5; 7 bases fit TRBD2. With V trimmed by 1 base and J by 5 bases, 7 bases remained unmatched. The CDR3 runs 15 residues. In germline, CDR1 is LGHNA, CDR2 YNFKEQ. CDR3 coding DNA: TGTGCCAGCAGCCAAGGATTGGGCGGGAGTGAGACCCAGTACTTC. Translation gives CASSQGLGGSETQYF.

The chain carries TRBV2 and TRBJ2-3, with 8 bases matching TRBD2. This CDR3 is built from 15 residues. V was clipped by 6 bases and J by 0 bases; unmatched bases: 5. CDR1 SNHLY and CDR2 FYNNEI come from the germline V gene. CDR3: CASSAGGASTDTQYF. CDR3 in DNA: TGTGCCAGCAGCGCCGGGGGGGCGAGCACAGATACGCAGTATTTT.

CDR3 coding DNA: TGTGCCAGCAGCTGGACAGGGAAGGAAAACACTGAAGCTTTCTTT. It is translated as CASSWTGKENTEAFF. The V gene is TRBV5-5, the J gene TRBJ1-1; TRBD1 aligns across 8 bases. Trimming took 3 bases from V and 2 from J; bases not matched to a gene: 6. This CDR3 has 15 residues. Per germline, CDR1 SGHKS and CDR2 YYEKEE (reference sequence).

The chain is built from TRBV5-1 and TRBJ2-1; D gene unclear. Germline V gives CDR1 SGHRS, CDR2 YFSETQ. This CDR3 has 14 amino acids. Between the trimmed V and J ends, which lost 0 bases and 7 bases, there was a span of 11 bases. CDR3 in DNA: TGCGCCAGCAGCTTGGCTACAGTTGATAATGAGCAGTTCTTC. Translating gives CASSLATVDNEQFF.

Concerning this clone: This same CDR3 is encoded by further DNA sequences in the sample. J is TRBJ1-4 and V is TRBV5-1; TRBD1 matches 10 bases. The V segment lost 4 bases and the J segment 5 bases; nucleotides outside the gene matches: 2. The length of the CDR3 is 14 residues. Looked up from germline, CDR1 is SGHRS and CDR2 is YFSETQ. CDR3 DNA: TGCGCCAGCAGCCCGGGACAGGGGAATGAAAAACTGTTTTTT. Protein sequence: CASSPGQGNEKLFF.

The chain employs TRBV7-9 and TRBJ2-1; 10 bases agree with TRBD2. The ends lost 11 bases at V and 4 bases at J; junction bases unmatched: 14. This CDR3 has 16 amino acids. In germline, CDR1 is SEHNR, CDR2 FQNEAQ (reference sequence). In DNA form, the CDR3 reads TGTGCCGCCAGCAAGGGCGGACTAGCGGAGTACAATGAGCAGTTCTTC. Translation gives CAASKGGLAEYNEQFF.

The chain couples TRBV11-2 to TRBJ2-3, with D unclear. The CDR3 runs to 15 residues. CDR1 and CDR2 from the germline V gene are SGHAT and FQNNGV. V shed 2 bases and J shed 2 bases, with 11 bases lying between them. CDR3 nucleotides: TGTGCCAGCAGCTTATCCACGGCGGCCACAGATACGCAGTATTTT. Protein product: CASSLSTAATDTQYF.

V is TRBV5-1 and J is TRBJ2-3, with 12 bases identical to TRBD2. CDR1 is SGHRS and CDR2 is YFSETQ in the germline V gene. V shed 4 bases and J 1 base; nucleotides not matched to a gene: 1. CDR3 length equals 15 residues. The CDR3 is CASSRLAGGTDTQYF. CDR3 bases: TGCGCCAGCAGCCGACTAGCGGGAGGCACAGATACGCAGTATTTT.

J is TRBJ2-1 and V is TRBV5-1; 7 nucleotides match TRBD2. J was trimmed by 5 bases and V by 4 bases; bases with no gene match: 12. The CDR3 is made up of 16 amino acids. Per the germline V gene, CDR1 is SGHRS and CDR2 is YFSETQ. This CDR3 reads CASSPLWRERHNEQFF. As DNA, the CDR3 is TGCGCCAGCAGCCCTCTTTGGCGGGAGAGACACAATGAGCAGTTCTTC.

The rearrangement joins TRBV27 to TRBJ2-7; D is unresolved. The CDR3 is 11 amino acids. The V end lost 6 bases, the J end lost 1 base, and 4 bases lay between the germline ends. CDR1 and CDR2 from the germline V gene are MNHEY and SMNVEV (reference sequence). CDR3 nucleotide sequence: TGTGCCAGCAGCCCTTCCTACGAGCAGTACTTC. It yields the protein CASSPSYEQYF.

Here the CDR3 reads CASSPLDRARTKNIQYF. CDR3 bases: TGTGCCAGCAGCCCCTTAGACAGGGCGCGAACCAAAAACATTCAGTACTTC. The genes are TRBV9 and TRBJ2-4; 7 bases map to TRBD1. Germline V CDR1 and CDR2: SGDLS, YYNGEE. This CDR3 is built from 17 residues. The V gene end was trimmed by 4 bases and the J gene end by 2 bases; junction bases not matched to a gene: 12. Combining the CDR3 with reference TRBV9 and TRBJ2-4 gives the whole variable domain DSGVTQTPKHLITATGQRVTLRCSPRSGDLSVYWYQQSLDQGLQFLIQYYNGEERAKGNILERFSAQQFPDLHSELNLSSLELGDSALYFCASSPLDRARTKNIQYFGAGTRLSVL.

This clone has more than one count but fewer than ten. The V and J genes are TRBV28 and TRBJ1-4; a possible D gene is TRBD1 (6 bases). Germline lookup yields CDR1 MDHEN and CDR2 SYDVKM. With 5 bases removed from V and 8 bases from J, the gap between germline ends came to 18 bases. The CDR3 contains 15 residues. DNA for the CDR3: TGTGCCAGCAGTGACCCAGGGGCAGGGAAAGAAAAACTGTTTTTT. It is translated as CASSDPGAGKEKLFF.

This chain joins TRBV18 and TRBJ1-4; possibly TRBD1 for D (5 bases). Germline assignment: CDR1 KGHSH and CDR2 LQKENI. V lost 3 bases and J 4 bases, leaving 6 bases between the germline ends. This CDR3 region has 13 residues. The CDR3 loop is CASSPRDNEKLFF. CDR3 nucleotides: TGTGCCAGCTCACCCAGGGATAATGAAAAACTGTTTTTT.